The T cell receptor beta chain under discussion was sequenced for a study of shared clonotypes between healthy human individuals. Across the whole study: The composition of the donors was a couple of women and a few men aged 18 to 49. Per-donor plates numbered three CD4 naive, three CD4 memory, two CD8 naive and one CD8 memory.

Note on this clone: Its target is not known.

The assay was immunoSEQ multiplex PCR, and TCRdb's table has in-frame clones only and misses some. The sample holds 1.4 million or so clones, approximately 98.5% seen once. General study points: Estimated richness was generally greater in naive than memory subsets. Sampling included only blood; tissue repertoires likely differ.

The TCR sequence derives from a man younger than 40 in good health. Material for sequencing was naive CD4+ T cells sorted from blood. Subset defined: CD45RA+ positively selected.

The CDR3 loop reads CASSQTYNGAGNRENIQYF. The CDR3 region has the DNA TGCGCCAGCAGCCAGACCTATAACGGGGCTGGGAACAGAGAAAACATTCAGTACTTC. J is TRBJ2-4 and V is TRBV4-3, with D perhaps TRBD1 or TRBD2 (5 bases each). The V end was cut by 3 bases, the J end by 5 bases, with 26 bases between. The length of the CDR3 is 19 residues. CDR1 and CDR2 from the germline V gene are LGHNA and YSLEER.